The rows below give T cell receptor beta chains drawn from one sample of a study of post-analysis software for immune sequencing data. One entry per CDR3 protein, called by TCRdb with MiXCR from the PCR reads. Of fewer than 600,000 distinct CDR3 sequences in the sample, around 40% are singletons; the top ten hold about 12%. Source material: blood. The receptors here all came from a girl between 10 and 17 years old with multiple sclerosis. Both conserved end residues are part of each CDR3. Fields, in order: V gene, J gene, D gene, clone size, CDR3 protein, CDR3 DNA. A D gene is named only where the DNA matches it firmly. Rows may omit the clone size; those that give it use once, few, many or a size class.

>TRBV7-2|TRBJ1-5|.|.
CASSGPWGVQPQHF
TGTGCCAGCAGCGGACCCTGGGGGGTTCAGCCCCAGCATTTT
>TRBV12-3/TRBV12-4|TRBJ1-4|.|.
CASSSGTAFNEKLFF
TGTGCCAGCAGTTCGGGAACGGCTTTTAATGAAAAACTGTTTTTT
>TRBV29-1|TRBJ2-7|.|many
CSVDMGRNEQYF
TGCAGCGTTGATATGGGGAGGAACGAGCAGTACTTC
>TRBV27|TRBJ2-3|.|.
CASSLSPGSTDTQYF
TGTGCCAGCAGTTTATCACCGGGAAGCACAGATACGCAGTATTTT
>TRBV7-2|TRBJ2-1|.|many
CASSSYPYPRDYNEQFF
TGTGCCAGCAGCTCATACCCCTACCCTAGGGACTACAATGAGCAGTTCTTC
>TRBV3-1|TRBJ2-1|TRBD1|few
CASSQALTGAGYEQFF
TGTGCCAGCAGTCAAGCCCTGACAGGGGCTGGCTATGAGCAGTTCTTC
>TRBV15|TRBJ2-7|TRBD1|few
CATSPHRDRFFYEQYF
TGTGCCACCAGCCCTCACCGGGACAGATTCTTCTACGAGCAGTACTTC
>TRBV29-1|TRBJ2-3|.|many
CSVDGDGTHTQYF
TGCAGCGTTGACGGGGACGGGACCCATACGCAGTATTTT
>TRBV20-1|TRBJ2-7|TRBD2|.
CSARDLGGRGSYEQYF
TGCAGTGCTAGAGATCTCGGCGGGAGAGGCTCCTACGAGCAGTACTTC
>TRBV7-2|TRBJ2-7|.|.
CASSLNPGGISYEQYF
TGTGCCAGCAGCTTAAACCCCGGGGGTATCTCCTACGAGCAGTACTTC
>TRBV5-1|TRBJ2-1|.|.
CASSLMGRVDNEQFF
TGCGCCAGCAGCTTAATGGGGCGGGTAGACAATGAGCAGTTCTTC
>TRBV20-1|TRBJ2-5|.|.
CSARGGGQETQYF
TGCAGTGCTAGAGGTGGAGGGCAAGAGACCCAGTACTTC
>TRBV6-1|TRBJ2-3|.|.
CASSETTDTQYF
TGTGCCAGCAGTGAGACCACAGATACGCAGTATTTT
>TRBV2|TRBJ2-4|TRBD2|.
CASRDLTSGVVQYF
TGTGCCAGCAGGGATTTGACTAGCGGGGTGGTGCAGTACTTC
>TRBV10-3|TRBJ1-2|TRBD1|.
CAISESGQMNYGYTF
TGTGCCATCAGTGAGTCGGGACAGATGAACTATGGCTACACCTTC
>TRBV4-1|TRBJ2-3|TRBD1|.
CASSHNRDRDADTQYF
TGCGCCAGCAGCCACAACCGGGACAGGGACGCAGATACGCAGTATTTT
>TRBV4-1|TRBJ1-5|.|.
CASSEESGGHQPQHF
TGCGCCAGCAGCGAAGAATCCGGAGGCCATCAGCCCCAGCATTTT
>TRBV28|TRBJ2-1|.|.
CASRPHPTNEQFF
TGTGCCAGCAGGCCTCACCCCACCAATGAGCAGTTCTTC
>TRBV11-2|TRBJ2-7|.|few
CASRMDGSYEQYF
TGTGCCAGCAGGATGGACGGTTCCTACGAGCAGTACTTC
>TRBV11-2|TRBJ2-1|TRBD2|few
CASSLDPRLAGAITYNEQFF
TGTGCCAGCAGCTTAGATCCTAGGCTAGCGGGAGCGATTACCTACAATGAGCAGTTCTTC
>TRBV4-2|TRBJ1-1|.|.
CASSQDEGRGNTEAFF
TGTGCCAGCAGCCAAGATGAAGGGCGGGGGAACACTGAAGCTTTCTTT
>TRBV20-1|TRBJ2-1|TRBD2|.
CSARDVVAGDAYNEQFF
TGCAGTGCTAGAGATGTGGTAGCGGGAGACGCCTACAATGAGCAGTTCTTC
>TRBV28|TRBJ2-1|TRBD2|.
CASSFASGRAANEQFF
TGTGCCAGCAGTTTCGCTAGCGGGAGGGCCGCCAATGAGCAGTTCTTC
>TRBV27|TRBJ2-7|.|few
CASSLLAISEQYF
TGTGCCAGCAGTTTACTAGCGATTTCCGAGCAGTACTTC
>TRBV20-1|TRBJ2-7|TRBD2|.
CSARDSDAAGAPNEQYF
TGCAGTGCTAGAGATTCCGACGCGGCGGGAGCTCCTAACGAGCAGTACTTC
>TRBV28|TRBJ2-1|.|.
CASSLTQGEQFF
TGTGCCAGCAGTCTAACTCAGGGTGAGCAGTTCTTC
>TRBV29-1|TRBJ1-1|.|once
CSVEGRGTEAFF
TGCAGCGTTGAAGGCAGAGGGACTGAAGCTTTCTTT
>TRBV6-5|TRBJ2-3|TRBD1|.
CASRKTGTDTQYF
TGTGCCAGCCGGAAGACAGGGACAGATACGCAGTATTTT
>TRBV7-9|TRBJ2-1|TRBD2|.
CASSSHGGGSYNEQFF
TGTGCCAGCAGCTCTCACGGCGGGGGCTCCTACAATGAGCAGTTCTTC
>TRBV7-2|TRBJ2-7|TRBD2|few
CASSQGTSGSGYSREQYF
TGTGCCAGCAGCCAGGGGACTAGCGGGAGCGGGTACTCTCGCGAGCAGTACTTC
>TRBV12-3/TRBV12-4|TRBJ2-2|TRBD1|.
CASSCLGTGGCTGELFF
TGTGCCAGCAGTTGTCTTGGGACAGGGGGCTGCACCGGGGAGCTGTTTTTT
>TRBV5-1|TRBJ2-3|.|.
CASSPTVRGAGNTDTQYF
TGCGCCAGCAGCCCGACCGTGCGGGGTGCGGGAAACACAGATACGCAGTATTTT
>TRBV5-1|TRBJ2-1|TRBD1|once
CASSAGTGSNEQFF
TGCGCCAGCAGCGCAGGGACAGGAAGCAATGAGCAGTTCTTC
>TRBV20-1|TRBJ2-7|.|.
CSVRDGGGSYEQYF
TGCAGTGTTAGAGATGGAGGGGGATCCTACGAGCAGTACTTC
>TRBV20-1|TRBJ2-5|TRBD1|.
CSARGDSRYQETQYF
TGCAGTGCTAGGGGGGACAGCCGGTACCAAGAGACCCAGTACTTC
>TRBV4-2|TRBJ2-2|TRBD1|.
CASSQDGTAEGTGELFF
TGTGCCAGCAGCCAAGACGGGACAGCCGAGGGTACCGGGGAGCTGTTTTTT
>TRBV5-1|TRBJ2-1|TRBD2|.
CASSLSVGRESYNEQFF
TGCGCCAGCAGCTTGTCCGTCGGGCGGGAGTCTTACAATGAGCAGTTCTTC
>TRBV10-3|TRBJ1-2|TRBD1|.
CAISEPTGTGGGYGYTF
TGTGCCATCAGTGAGCCTACCGGGACAGGGGGCGGCTATGGCTACACCTTC
>TRBV20-1|TRBJ2-3|.|.
CSASGRLTGFTDTQYF
TGCAGTGCTAGCGGCAGGCTGACGGGATTCACAGATACGCAGTATTTT
>TRBV3-1|TRBJ2-5|.|.
CASSQEVAHPQETQYF
TGTGCCAGCAGCCAAGAAGTAGCCCACCCACAAGAGACCCAGTACTTC
>TRBV7-8|TRBJ2-1|.|.
CASSPRYSVITNEQFF
TGTGCCAGCAGCCCGAGATATAGTGTGATAACCAATGAGCAGTTCTTC
>TRBV6-5|TRBJ2-3|TRBD2|once
CACSRTSTFTDTQYF
TGTGCCTGCAGCAGGACTAGTACGTTCACAGATACGCAGTATTTT
>TRBV5-1|TRBJ2-1|TRBD1|.
CASSLEGTAYNEQFF
TGCGCCAGCAGCTTGGAGGGGACAGCGTACAATGAGCAGTTCTTC
>TRBV29-1|TRBJ2-3|TRBD1|few
CSADRGTDTQYF
TGCAGCGCGGACAGGGGCACAGATACGCAGTATTTT
>TRBV20-1|TRBJ2-3|.|.
CSARPPGDPTDTQYF
TGCAGTGCTAGACCGCCGGGCGATCCCACAGATACGCAGTATTTT
>TRBV7-9|TRBJ1-1|.|once
CASKPMNTEAFF
TGTGCCAGCAAACCGATGAACACTGAAGCTTTCTTT
>TRBV6-5|TRBJ2-1|TRBD1|few
CASSRGQGRTNEQFF
TGTGCCAGCAGCCGGGGACAGGGGCGAACCAATGAGCAGTTCTTC
>TRBV24-1|TRBJ2-5|TRBD1|few
CATSDSTGSGETQYF
TGTGCCACCAGTGATTCGACAGGGTCGGGGGAGACCCAGTACTTC
>TRBV20-1|TRBJ1-4|.|.
CSAPLRREKLFF
TGCAGTGCTCCTCTCAGGAGGGAAAAACTGTTTTTT
>TRBV27|TRBJ2-3|TRBD2|once
CASSFIAGGPDTQYF
TGTGCCAGCAGTTTTATAGCGGGAGGGCCAGATACGCAGTATTTT
>TRBV29-1|TRBJ1-6|.|.
CSGLSREGTLHF
TGCAGCGGCCTCTCCAGGGAGGGAACCCTCCACTTT
>TRBV29-1|TRBJ2-7|.|.
CSGGLSYEQYF
TGCAGCGGGGGACTGTCCTACGAGCAGTACTTC
>TRBV6-5|TRBJ1-5|.|few
CASSRAGFGNQPQHF
TGTGCCAGCAGCCGTGCAGGTTTCGGCAATCAGCCCCAGCATTTT
>TRBV3-1|TRBJ2-3|.|.
CASSPGGGSSDTQYF
TGTGCCAGCAGCCCTGGAGGAGGGAGCTCAGATACGCAGTATTTT